This T cell receptor (beta chain) was recovered during a study of CD8 T cells in ankylosing spondylitis. Many counts were recorded for this clonotype. MiXCR was run by TCRdb on the 5' RACE reads, yielding one entry per CDR3 protein. The table records 300,000 to 350,000 distinct CDR3 sequences, roughly 15% of them present only once. This receptor was identified in a male donor with ankylosing spondylitis or in good health (not recorded which). Sample: blood, either unsorted or a sorted T cell fraction (not recorded which).

CDR3 DNA sequence: TGTGCCAGCAGCCACTCCGGAGCGGGAGTTGCCGGGGAGCTGTTTTTT. This translates into CASSHSGAGVAGELFF. V gene TRBV6-5 combines with J gene TRBJ2-2; 8 positions match TRBD2. Germline CDR1 and CDR2: MNHEY and SVGAGI. This CDR3 contains 16 residues. The ends lost 6 bases at V and 6 bases at J; junction bases unmatched: 12.